The 32 T cell receptor beta chains below were found in one sample sequenced in a study of blood T cell repertoires in COVID-19. Produced via immunoSEQ multiplex PCR; TCRdb's table is partial and in-frame only. Of more than 110,000 clones in the sample, more than 75% were seen once. The specimen sequenced was peripheral blood. The receptors here all came from an elderly man with acute or convalescent COVID-19.

The chain is built from TRBV19 and TRBJ2-4; D may be TRBD2 (6 bases). The V end was cut by 5 bases, the J end by 11 bases, with 10 bases between. Germline V lookup: CDR1 LNHDA, CDR2 SQIVND (reference sequence). The CDR3 is 11 amino acids. CDR3 bases: TGTGCCAGTAGTTTTCCGGGGGTTCAGTACTTC. This encodes CASSFPGVQYF. Complete variable domain (other parts from reference TRBV19 and TRBJ2-4): DGGITQSPKYLFRKEGQNVTLSCEQNLNHDAMYWYRQDPGQGLRLIYYSQIVNDFQKGDIAEGYSVSREKKESFPLTVTSAQKNPTAFYLCASSFPGVQYFGAGTRLSVL.

The chain employs TRBV12-3 or TRBV12-4 and TRBJ1-2; D is possibly TRBD1 (6 bases). Trimming cost V 1 base and J 6 bases, with 9 bases left between them. This CDR3 is 13 amino acids long. The CDR3 reads CASSLGAGDGYTF. The DNA for the CDR3 is TGTGCCAGCAGTTTAGGGGCAGGGGATGGCTACACCTTC.

Written as DNA, the CDR3 is TGTGCCACCCCCGCAGGGCCTGGGGCCAACGTCCTGACTTTC. Its translation is CATPAGPGANVLTF. V gene TRBV24-1 combines with J gene TRBJ2-6, with D possibly matching TRBD1 (5 bases). With 9 bases removed from V and 2 bases from J, the gap between germline ends came to 10 bases. The germline V gene has CDR1 KGHDR and CDR2 SFDVKD. This CDR3 is built from 14 residues.

The V call is TRBV6-2 or TRBV6-3, the J call TRBJ2-5; D is unresolved. V was shortened by 3 bases and J by 2 bases, with 10 bases between the two germline ends. This CDR3 is built from 14 residues. Germline V CDR1 and CDR2: MNHEY, SVGEGT. The CDR3 is CASSYEHLQETQYF. The CDR3 DNA reads TGTGCCAGCAGTTATGAGCACCTACAAGAGACCCAGTACTTC.

This chain links TRBV2 with TRBJ1-1; D is unresolved. Trimming pared 2 bases from V and 11 bases from J, leaving 12 bases between. Germline V CDR1 and CDR2: SNHLY, FYNNEI. The CDR3 spans 12 residues. The CDR3: CASSEPPFGAFF. In DNA form, the CDR3 reads TGTGCCAGCAGTGAACCCCCATTCGGGGCTTTCTTT.

The chain is built from TRBV11-1 and TRBJ2-7; no clear D. The CDR3 extends over 13 amino acids. The V gene lost 2 bases and the J gene lost 5 bases, with 10 bases spanning the gap. CDR1 is SGHAT and CDR2 is FQDESV in the germline V gene (reference sequence). For the CDR3, the DNA is TGTGCCAGCAGCTTAAACGGTTTTGACGAGCAGTACTTC. It yields the protein CASSLNGFDEQYF. The entire variable domain, with the rest obtained from reference TRBV11-1 and TRBJ2-7, is as follows: EAEVAQSPRYKITEKSQAVAFWCDPISGHATLYWYRQILGQGPELLVQFQDESVVDDSQLPKDRFSAERLKGVDSTLKIQPAELGDSAMYLCASSLNGFDEQYFGPGTRLTVT.

The rearrangement joins TRBV7-9 to TRBJ2-3; D may be TRBD2 (6 bases). This CDR3 is 13 amino acids long. The V gene lost 5 bases and the J gene lost 4 bases, with 10 bases spanning the gap. Germline V gene lookup returns CDR1 SEHNR and CDR2 FQNEAQ (reference sequence). CDR3 protein: CASSRDSADTQYF. The CDR3 DNA is TGTGCCAGCAGCAGGGACTCTGCAGATACGCAGTATTTT.

V gene TRBV28 combines with J gene TRBJ2-5, with D perhaps TRBD1 (6 bases). The germline V gene has CDR1 MDHEN and CDR2 SYDVKM. Deletions cut 4 bases from V and 0 bases from J, with 15 bases between. CDR3 length: 16 amino acids. The CDR3 DNA is TGTGCCAGCAGTTCACCCGGGACAAGGTACCAAGAGACCCAGTACTTC. Its protein is CASSSPGTRYQETQYF.

V usage is TRBV6-2 or TRBV6-3 and J usage is TRBJ2-1; D remains ambiguous. Germline V gives CDR1 MNHEY, CDR2 SVGEGT. Trimming removed 6 bases from V and 2 bases from J, with 8 bases in between. The CDR3 is 13 residues long. CDR3 protein: CASSFSPYNEQFF. As DNA, the CDR3 is TGTGCCAGCAGCTTTTCTCCCTACAATGAGCAGTTCTTC.

The V call is TRBV11-2, the J call TRBJ2-5; 12 nucleotides agree with TRBD2. This CDR3 is built from 16 residues. Germline CDR1 reads SGHAT; CDR2 reads FQNNGV. V shed 5 bases, J shed 3 bases, and the junction held 7 bases outside the gene matches. CDR3 residues: CASSQTSGGKKETQYF. The CDR3 coding sequence is TGTGCCAGCAGCCAAACTAGCGGGGGGAAAAAAGAGACCCAGTACTTC.

The chain employs TRBV2 and TRBJ2-3; no definite D call. Germline V gives CDR1 SNHLY, CDR2 FYNNEI. V was pared by 3 bases and J by 5 bases, with 12 bases between. The CDR3 has 14 residues. The CDR3: CASSDGSIKDTQYF. The CDR3 bases are TGTGCCAGCAGTGACGGGTCGATCAAAGATACGCAGTATTTT.

The CDR3 loop reads CASSPDRANTEAFF. CDR3 nucleotides: TGCGCCAGCAGCCCGGACAGAGCGAACACTGAAGCTTTCTTT. The chain combines TRBV5-1 with TRBJ1-1, with D possibly TRBD1 on 6 matching bases. Germline values: CDR1 SGHRS, CDR2 YFSETQ. V was trimmed by 4 bases and J by 1 base, leaving 11 bases between them. This CDR3 spans 14 amino acids.

The chain uses TRBV6-6 and TRBJ2-2; no clear D gene. Trimming took off 3 bases at V and 7 bases at J, with 6 bases between the two ends. Germline values: CDR1 MNHNY, CDR2 SVGAGI (reference sequence). This CDR3 comprises 12 residues. As DNA, the CDR3 is TGTGCCAGCAGTTATCCGGTCGGGGAGCTGTTTTTT. It translates to CASSYPVGELFF.

The CDR3, as DNA: TGTGCCAGCAGTTTAGAGGACAGTTGGGAAAAACTGTTTTTT. This sequence encodes CASSLEDSWEKLFF. The chain carries TRBV28 and TRBJ1-4; tentatively, D is TRBD1 (6 bases). The CDR3 covers 14 residues. The V end lost 2 bases, the J end lost 8 bases, and 12 bases lay between the germline ends. Germline-derived CDR1 and CDR2 are MDHEN and SYDVKM.

V and J are TRBV3-1 (or the pseudogene TRBV3-2) and TRBJ2-7, with 8 bases aligning to TRBD2. V was clipped by 4 bases and J by 3 bases; unmatched bases: 5. The CDR3 is 14 amino acids. Per germline, CDR1 LGHDT and CDR2 YNNKEL (reference sequence). The CDR3 DNA reads TGTGCCAGCAGCCTCGGGGGGGGCCTCTACGAGCAGTACTTC. Its translation: CASSLGGGLYEQYF.

This clone was seen once. The J gene is TRBJ2-5, the V gene TRBV5-4; possible D gene TRBD2, 6 bases. In germline, CDR1 is SGHNT, CDR2 YYREEE (reference sequence). The CDR3 covers 15 residues. V was cut by 3 bases and J by 5 bases, with 17 bases left in between. The CDR3 coding sequence is TGTGCCAGCAGCTCCGGTGGGGGACGGGAGGAGACCCAGTACTTC. It translates to CASSSGGGREETQYF.

The chain couples TRBV6-6 to TRBJ2-2; TRBD1 might be the D (6 bases). Trimming took 5 bases from V and 4 from J, leaving 26 bases between them. This CDR3 has 19 residues. The germline CDR1 and CDR2 sequences are MNHNY and SVGAGI (reference sequence). The CDR3 loop is CASSQSPGQGKSPTGELFF. In nucleotides, the CDR3 is TGTGCCAGCAGTCAGTCCCCCGGGCAGGGGAAATCCCCCACCGGGGAGCTGTTTTTT.

V and J are TRBV5-4 and TRBJ2-3; 9 nucleotides line up with TRBD1. Looked up from germline, CDR1 is SGHNT and CDR2 is YYREEE (reference sequence). The CDR3 contains 16 residues. Losses at the gene ends were 1 base for V and 4 bases for J; bases not matched to a gene: 7. Here the CDR3 reads CASSLPGDRVADTQYF. The CDR3 nucleotides read TGTGCCAGCAGCTTGCCCGGGGACAGGGTCGCAGATACGCAGTATTTT. Drawing the rest from reference TRBV5-4 and TRBJ2-3, the complete variable domain is ETGVTQSPTHLIKTRGQQVTLRCSSQSGHNTVSWYQQALGQGPQFIFQYYREEENGRGNFPPRFSGLQFPNYSSELNVNALELDDSALYLCASSLPGDRVADTQYFGPGTRLTVL.

V usage is TRBV11-2 and J usage is TRBJ1-1, with D perhaps matching TRBD1 (5 bases). The V gene lost 2 bases and the J gene lost 5 bases, with 9 bases spanning the gap. CDR1 and CDR2 (germline): SGHAT, FQNNGV. This CDR3 has 13 residues. CDR3 amino acids: CASSLSKGTEAFF. As DNA, the CDR3 is TGTGCCAGCAGCTTAAGTAAGGGGACTGAAGCTTTCTTT.

The CDR3 DNA sequence: TGTGCCGCGACGACAAGGGGGGGTACTGAAGCTTTCTTT. It is translated as CAATTRGGTEAFF. This rearrangement joins TRBV19 to TRBJ1-1, with D perhaps TRBD1 (6 bases). The CDR3 totals 13 residues. V was trimmed by 11 bases and J by 5 bases, leaving 18 bases between them. The germline CDR1 and CDR2 sequences are LNHDA and SQIVND (reference sequence).

The gene calls are TRBV11-2 and TRBJ1-3; no reliable D call. This CDR3 is 16 amino acids long. The germline V gene encodes CDR1 SGHAT and CDR2 FQNNGV. Trimming cost V 4 bases and J 4 bases, with 17 bases left between them. The CDR3 coding sequence is TGTGCCAGCAGCTCTATCCGGGCTCGGGAGGGAAACACCATATATTTT. Protein: CASSSIRAREGNTIYF.

The chain couples TRBV18 to TRBJ2-5; a weak D match, TRBD2 (7 bases). CDR3 size: 14 residues. With 3 bases removed from V and 4 bases from J, the gap between germline ends came to 12 bases. Germline loops: CDR1 KGHSH, CDR2 LQKENI. The CDR3 is CASSPYREGETQYF. DNA for the CDR3: TGTGCCAGCTCACCGTACAGGGAGGGAGAGACCCAGTACTTC.

The V call is TRBV7-6, the J call TRBJ2-1; 8 positions match TRBD2. Trimming took 1 base from V and 8 from J; bases not matched to a gene: 7. Germline loops: CDR1 SGHVS, CDR2 FNYEAQ. The CDR3 totals 15 residues. The CDR3 DNA sequence: TGTGCCAGCAGCTTAGGCGGGGGGCCCCACGATGAGCAGTTCTTC. As protein: CASSLGGGPHDEQFF.

J is TRBJ2-1 and V is TRBV20-1, with a possible D match to TRBD1 (6 bases). The CDR3 spans 13 residues. The germline V gene has CDR1 DFQATT and CDR2 SNEGSKA (reference sequence). Trimming removed 3 bases at V and 9 bases at J, with 15 bases between. In nucleotides, the CDR3 is TGCAGTGCTAGTCGTGGGGGCAGGGGTGAGCAGTTCTTC. Translation gives CSASRGGRGEQFF.

The V call is TRBV5-1, the J call TRBJ2-5; TRBD1 aligns across 12 bases. V lost 4 bases, J lost 5 bases, and 9 bases stayed unmatched. The germline CDR1 and CDR2 sequences are SGHRS and YFSETQ. The CDR3 extends over 16 amino acids. CDR3 bases: TGCGCCAGCAGCACTACCGGGACAGGGGGCCGGGAGACCCAGTACTTC. This codes for CASSTTGTGGRETQYF.

The chain uses TRBV24-1 and TRBJ2-3; TRBD2 is a possible D gene (5 bases). V dropped 2 bases and J dropped 0 bases, with 14 bases sitting between them. Germline V CDR1 and CDR2: KGHDR, SFDVKD. This CDR3 contains 17 residues. CDR3 region: CATSDWTSGLSTDTQYF. The DNA for the CDR3 is TGTGCCACCAGTGATTGGACCAGCGGCCTTAGCACAGATACGCAGTATTTT.

V usage is TRBV6-2 or TRBV6-3 and J usage is TRBJ2-1, with TRBD1 matching 10 bases. The V gene's germline CDR1 is MNHEY and CDR2 SVGEGT. V lost 5 bases to trimming and J lost 1 base; unmatched junction nucleotides: 2. This CDR3 comprises 15 residues. CDR3 amino acids: CASSTDRGSYNEQFF. CDR3 bases: TGTGCCAGCAGTACGGACAGGGGGTCCTACAATGAGCAGTTCTTC.

The chain combines TRBV3-1 (or the pseudogene TRBV3-2) with TRBJ1-2; possible D gene TRBD1, 6 bases. V gave up 1 base and J gave up 4 bases, with 25 bases separating them. CDR1 LGHDT and CDR2 YNNKEL come from the germline V gene (reference sequence). The CDR3 is 19 residues long. The CDR3 nucleotides read TGTGCCAGCAGCCAAGTCGTGATCTTCTCAGGGACAACAACCTATGGCTACACCTTC. Protein: CASSQVVIFSGTTTYGYTF.

The DNA for the CDR3 is TGTGCCAGCAGTGATTTTGGACAGTATGAAAAACTGTTTTTT. As protein: CASSDFGQYEKLFF. V is TRBV6-1 and J is TRBJ1-4, with a tentative D call TRBD1 (6 bases). The ends were cut back, 3 bases at V and 6 bases at J, with 11 bases in the middle. Germline V gene sequence: CDR1 MNHNS, CDR2 SASEGT. The CDR3 spans 14 residues.

The CDR3 bases are TGTGCCAGCAGCACCTTAAGGGACAGGTCTGGAAGGGGCTACACCTTC. Translating gives CASSTLRDRSGRGYTF. The chain combines TRBV11-2 with TRBJ1-2; 8 positions match TRBD1. This CDR3 has 16 residues. Trimming removed 5 bases from V and 8 bases from J; junction bases left unmatched: 16. Germline lookup yields CDR1 SGHAT and CDR2 FQNNGV.

The CDR3 loop reads CASSPGGTDTQYF. In nucleotides, the CDR3 is TGCGCCAGCAGCCCCGGGGGCACAGATACGCAGTATTTT. V gene TRBV5-1 combines with J gene TRBJ2-3; D perhaps matches TRBD2 (5 bases). The V gene's germline CDR1 is SGHRS and CDR2 YFSETQ. The CDR3 is 13 residues long. Trimming cost V 4 bases and J 1 base, with 7 bases left between them.

The chain joins TRBV19 to TRBJ1-5, with D unresolved. The ends were cut back, 6 bases at V and 2 bases at J, with 20 bases in the middle. The CDR3 extends over 17 amino acids. CDR1 and CDR2 from the germline V gene are LNHDA and SQIVND (reference sequence). The CDR3 DNA reads TGTGCCAGTAGGCCCTCATTCCTCAGGCGGGGCAATCAGCCCCAGCATTTT. Amino acid sequence: CASRPSFLRRGNQPQHF.